These 15 T cell receptor beta chains were all obtained from the same sample, sequenced in a study of identical twins. TCRdb re-called the 5' RACE reads with MiXCR, one entry per CDR3 protein. Here the sample spans roughly 480,000 distinct CDR3 sequences, 20% to 30% being singletons. These same records also appear under a second study, on T cells expressing NK-cell markers.

What was sequenced was CD4+ T cells sorted from blood. Receptors originate from a woman between 18 and 30 years old in good health.

Many counts were recorded for this clonotype. The chain's CDR3 is CASSVMTGRNHGYTF. The CDR3 region has the DNA TGCGCCAGCAGCGTCATGACAGGGAGGAACCATGGCTACACCTTC. The chain joins TRBV5-1 to TRBJ1-2; 7 bases agree with TRBD1. This CDR3 spans 15 amino acids. Looked up from germline, CDR1 is SGHRS and CDR2 is YFSETQ. Trimming took 4 bases from V and 6 from J; bases not matched to a gene: 12.

The sample holds a few counts of this clonotype. The rearrangement joins TRBV5-1 to TRBJ2-1, with a tentative D call TRBD1 (5 bases). With 0 bases removed from V and 7 bases from J, the gap between germline ends came to 14 bases. Germline loops: CDR1 SGHRS, CDR2 YFSETQ. There are 15 residues in the CDR3. The CDR3 DNA reads TGCGCCAGCAGCTTGGGAGCAGGGCGCCGGAATGAGCAGTTCTTC. Translation gives CASSLGAGRRNEQFF.

This chain uses TRBV6-2 or TRBV6-3 with TRBJ1-1, with D perhaps matching TRBD1 (5 bases). This CDR3 contains 15 residues. Trimming took off 5 bases at V and 3 bases at J, with 16 bases between the two ends. The germline CDR1 and CDR2 sequences are MNHEY and SVGEGT. For the CDR3, the DNA is TGTGCCAGCAGTCCCCGTAGCGGGGGGGACACTGAAGCTTTCTTT. Translating it yields CASSPRSGGDTEAFF.

This clonotype appeared a few times. This chain connects TRBV6-4 to TRBJ2-7, with 7 bases that match TRBD2. CDR3 length equals 15 residues. V trimming: 1 base; J trimming: 2 bases; junction bases outside the gene matches: 5. CDR1 is MRHNA, CDR2 SNTAGT, per germline. The CDR3 protein is CASSDWGGSTYEQYF. Written as DNA, the CDR3 is TGTGCCAGCAGTGACTGGGGGGGGAGCACCTACGAGCAGTACTTC.

The V and J genes are TRBV20-1 and TRBJ1-6; D perhaps matches TRBD1 (5 bases). The V and J ends lost 6 bases and 5 bases respectively, with 17 bases between them. CDR1 is DFQATT, CDR2 SNEGSKA, per germline (reference sequence). The CDR3 totals 15 residues. Here the CDR3 DNA reads TGCAGTGCAGCGGCGGCGGGGCCGAATAATTCACCCCTCCACTTT. This sequence encodes CSAAAAGPNNSPLHF.

This clonotype has at least ten counts. This chain connects TRBV12-3 or TRBV12-4 to TRBJ2-3; a possible D gene is TRBD2 (6 bases). Trimming took off 7 bases at V and 2 bases at J, with 13 bases between the two ends. The CDR3 extends over 14 amino acids. The CDR3 region is CASTPGGDTDTQYF. CDR3 bases: TGTGCCAGCACCCCGGGCGGGGACACAGATACGCAGTATTTT.

This clonotype was recorded a few times. This chain connects TRBV19 to TRBJ2-2, with a possible D match to TRBD2 (5 bases). Germline V gene lookup returns CDR1 LNHDA and CDR2 SQIVND (reference sequence). V shed 5 bases and J shed 6 bases, with 10 bases lying between them. The CDR3 runs to 13 residues. In DNA form, the CDR3 reads TGTGCCAGTAGTCCCGGGGTCCCCGGGGAGCTGTTTTTT. It translates to CASSPGVPGELFF.

The V and J genes are TRBV19 and TRBJ1-5; D possibly corresponds to TRBD1 (5 bases). Trimming stripped 3 bases from V and 7 bases from J, with 10 bases between. Looked up from germline, CDR1 is LNHDA and CDR2 is SQIVND (reference sequence). The CDR3 sequence is 13 residues long. The CDR3 spells CASSISGDQPQHF. CDR3 in DNA: TGTGCCAGTAGTATTTCGGGGGACCAGCCCCAGCATTTT.

This clonotype was observed a few times. The chain is built from TRBV5-1 and TRBJ1-2, with TRBD1 matching over 7 bases. Germline assignment: CDR1 SGHRS and CDR2 YFSETQ. V was clipped by 4 bases and J by 5 bases; unmatched bases: 8. CDR3 size: 14 residues. The CDR3 DNA reads TGCGCCAGCAGCCCAGGGGACAGCCCATATGGCTACACCTTC. Translated, it gives CASSPGDSPYGYTF.

The rearrangement uses TRBV2 and TRBJ2-1, with 8 nucleotides matching TRBD2. CDR1 is SNHLY, CDR2 FYNNEI, per germline. J lost 4 bases, V lost 5 bases, and 7 bases had no gene match. The CDR3 is made up of 15 amino acids. Written as DNA, the CDR3 is TGTGCCAGCAGTAGAAGCGGGGGTGAATACAATGAGCAGTTCTTC. The encoded protein is CASSRSGGEYNEQFF.

The CDR3 nucleotides are TGCGCCAGCAGCTTGGGGTCCTCGATGAACACTGAAGCTTTCTTT. Its translation: CASSLGSSMNTEAFF. The chain is built from TRBV5-1 and TRBJ1-1; D unclear. The CDR3 length is 15 residues. CDR1 and CDR2 (germline): SGHRS, YFSETQ. V was cut by 0 bases and J by 0 bases, with 9 bases left in between.

The chain combines TRBV7-8 with TRBJ2-3; the match to TRBD2 covers 8 bases. The CDR3 spans 15 residues. The ends lost 4 bases at V and 5 bases at J; junction bases unmatched: 8. Germline V gene lookup returns CDR1 SGHVS and CDR2 FQNEAQ. The CDR3 is CASSSPGLGEDTQYF. The DNA of the CDR3 is TGTGCCAGCAGCTCACCGGGACTAGGGGAAGATACGCAGTATTTT.

This clonotype was detected ten times or more. This chain joins TRBV7-9 and TRBJ1-6; D not certain. Deletions cut 3 bases from V and 8 bases from J, with 8 bases between. This CDR3 has 13 amino acids. Germline V gene lookup returns CDR1 SEHNR and CDR2 FQNEAQ (reference sequence). The CDR3 DNA is TGTGCCAGCAGCTTCTTTCCGGATTCACCCCTCCACTTT. Translating it yields CASSFFPDSPLHF. Supplemented by reference TRBV7-9 and TRBJ1-6, the full variable domain reads DTGVSQNPRHKITKRGQNVTFRCDPISEHNRLYWYRQTLGQGPEFLTYFQNEAQLEKSRLLSDRFSAERPKGSFSTLEIQRTEQGDSAMYLCASSFFPDSPLHFGNGTRLTVT.

This clonotype was picked up a small number of times. The chain recombines TRBV15 with TRBJ2-7, with 10 bases lining up with TRBD2. Germline values: CDR1 LNHNV, CDR2 YYDKDF (reference sequence). The CDR3 consists of 16 residues. Trimming at V came to 6 bases and at J to 0 bases, leaving 8 bases not matched to a gene. CDR3 nucleotides: TGTGCCACCAGTAGTGGAGCGGGGGGGAGCTCCTACGAGCAGTACTTC. The encoded protein is CATSSGAGGSSYEQYF.

The table lists this clonotype with a few counts. The chain links TRBV6-4 to TRBJ2-3, with TRBD2 matching 7 bases. CDR1 and CDR2 (germline): MRHNA, SNTAGT. This CDR3 contains 15 residues. V lost 3 bases to trimming and J lost 2 bases; unmatched junction nucleotides: 5. DNA for the CDR3: TGTGCCAGCAGTGAGGCGGGAGTGGTCACAGATACGCAGTATTTT. It is translated as CASSEAGVVTDTQYF.